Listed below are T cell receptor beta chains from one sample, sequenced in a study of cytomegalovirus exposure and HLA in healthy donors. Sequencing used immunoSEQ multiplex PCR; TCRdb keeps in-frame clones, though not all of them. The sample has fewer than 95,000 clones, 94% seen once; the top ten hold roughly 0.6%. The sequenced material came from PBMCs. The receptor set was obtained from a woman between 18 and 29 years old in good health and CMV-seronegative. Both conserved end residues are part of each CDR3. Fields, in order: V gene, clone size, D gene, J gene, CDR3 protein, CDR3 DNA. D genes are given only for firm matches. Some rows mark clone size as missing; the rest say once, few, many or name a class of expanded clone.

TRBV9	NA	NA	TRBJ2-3	CASSVSGKTDTQYF	TGTGCCAGCAGCGTATCAGGGAAAACAGATACGCAGTATTTT
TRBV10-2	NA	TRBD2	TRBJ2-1	CATLAGGLNEQFF	TGCGCCACCCTAGCGGGGGGGCTGAATGAGCAGTTCTTC
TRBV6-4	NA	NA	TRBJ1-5	CASSSNINQPQHF	TGTGCCAGCAGTTCAAACATAAACCAGCCCCAGCATTTT
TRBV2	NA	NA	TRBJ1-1	CASSEERVEAFF	TGTGCCAGCAGTGAAGAGAGGGTCGAGGCTTTCTTT
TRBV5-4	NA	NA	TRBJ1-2	CASSPPGGAGGYTF	TGTGCCAGCAGCCCCCCCGGGGGGGCTGGCGGCTACACCTTC
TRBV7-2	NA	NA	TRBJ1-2	CASSPPGRGYGYTF	TGTGCCAGCAGCCCCCCGGGCAGGGGCTATGGCTACACCTTC
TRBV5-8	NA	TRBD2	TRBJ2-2	CASSSGLAVNTGELFF	TGTGCCAGCAGCTCTGGACTAGCGGTTAACACCGGGGAGCTGTTTTTT
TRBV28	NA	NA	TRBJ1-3	CASSVTGRLNTIYF	TGTGCCAGCAGTGTTACAGGGCGACTAAACACCATATATTTT
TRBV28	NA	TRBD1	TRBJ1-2	CASRSPLDRRANYGYTF	TGTGCCAGCAGGTCCCCTTTGGACAGGCGAGCTAACTATGGCTACACCTTC
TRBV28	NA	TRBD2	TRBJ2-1	CASGLAGGSYNEQFF	TGTGCCAGCGGACTAGCGGGGGGCTCCTACAATGAGCAGTTCTTC
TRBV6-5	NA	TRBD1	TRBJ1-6	CASSETGQNSPLHF	TGTGCCAGCAGTGAAACGGGACAGAATTCACCCCTCCACTTT
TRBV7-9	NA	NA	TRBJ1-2	CASSSEVPDGYTF	TGTGCCAGCAGCTCCGAGGTTCCGGATGGCTACACCTTC
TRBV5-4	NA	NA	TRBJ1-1	CASSADRNTEAFF	TGTGCCAGCAGTGCGGACAGGAACACTGAAGCTTTCTTT
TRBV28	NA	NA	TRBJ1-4	CASSPLVGRDEKLFF	TGTGCCAGCAGTCCACTAGTGGGGAGAGATGAAAAACTGTTTTTT
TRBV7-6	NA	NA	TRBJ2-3	CASSISTDTQYF	TGTGCCAGCAGCATATCGACAGATACGCAGTATTTT
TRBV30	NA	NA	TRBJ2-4	CAWSPLGQAKNIQYF	TGTGCCTGGAGTCCCTTGGGGCAAGCCAAAAACATTCAGTACTTC
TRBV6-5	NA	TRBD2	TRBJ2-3	CASRRGGPDTQYF	TGTGCCAGCAGGCGGGGGGGCCCCGATACGCAGTATTTT
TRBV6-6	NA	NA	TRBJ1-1	CASSPRGTNTEAFF	TGTGCCAGCAGTCCAAGGGGTACTAACACTGAAGCTTTCTTT
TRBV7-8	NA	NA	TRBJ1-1	CASSLAKQYGTTEAFF	TGTGCCAGCAGCTTAGCCAAACAATACGGGACAACTGAAGCTTTCTTT
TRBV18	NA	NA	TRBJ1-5	CASSPSGGQPQHF	TGTGCCAGCTCACCCAGCGGAGGTCAGCCCCAGCATTTT
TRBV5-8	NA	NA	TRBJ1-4	CASSRTVGVDEKLFF	TGTGCCAGCAGCCGGACAGTGGGCGTGGATGAAAAACTGTTTTTT
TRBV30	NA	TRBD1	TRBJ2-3	CAFRLRDRGIPDTQYF	TGTGCCTTCCGACTCCGGGACAGGGGCATCCCAGATACGCAGTATTTT
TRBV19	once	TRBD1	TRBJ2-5	CASSTGGETQYF	TGTGCCAGTAGTACAGGGGGAGAGACCCAGTACTTC
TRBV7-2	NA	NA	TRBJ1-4	CASSLAEGGDTEKLFF	TGTGCCAGCAGCTTGGCGGAGGGCGGAGATACTGAAAAACTGTTTTTT
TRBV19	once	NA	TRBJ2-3	CASANKGGGTDTQYF	TGTGCCAGTGCAAACAAAGGAGGGGGCACAGATACGCAGTATTTT
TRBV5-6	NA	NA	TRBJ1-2	CASSLSAANYGYTF	TGTGCCAGCAGCTTGTCTGCAGCTAACTATGGCTACACCTTC
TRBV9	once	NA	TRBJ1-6	CASSPRDSPLHF	TGTGCCAGCAGCCCCCGGGATTCACCCCTCCACTTT
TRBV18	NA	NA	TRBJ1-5	CASSPRVRDSNQPQHF	TGTGCCAGCTCACCGCGAGTCAGGGATAGCAATCAGCCCCAGCATTTT
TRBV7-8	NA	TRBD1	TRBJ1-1	CASSLALRQGRNRSTEAFF	TGTGCCAGCAGCTTAGCCCTACGACAGGGAAGGAATCGAAGCACTGAAGCTTTCTTT
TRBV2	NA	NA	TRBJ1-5	CASSGDYNQPQHF	TGTGCCAGCAGTGGAGACTACAATCAGCCCCAGCATTTT
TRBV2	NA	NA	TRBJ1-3	CASRHEGTGNTIYF	TGTGCCAGCAGGCACGAGGGCACTGGAAACACCATATATTTT
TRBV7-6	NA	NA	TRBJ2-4	CASSLALPNRVKNIQYF	TGTGCCAGCAGCTTAGCCCTGCCCAACAGGGTAAAAAACATTCAGTACTTC
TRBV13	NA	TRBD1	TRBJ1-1	CASSYRGRNTEAFF	TGTGCCAGCAGCTACAGGGGACGAAACACTGAAGCTTTCTTT
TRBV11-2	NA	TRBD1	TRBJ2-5	CASRGRGYQETQYF	TGTGCCAGCAGGGGCAGGGGGTACCAAGAGACCCAGTACTTC
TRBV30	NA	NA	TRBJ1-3	CASGESGNTIYF	TGTGCCTCCGGGGAGAGTGGAAACACCATATATTTT
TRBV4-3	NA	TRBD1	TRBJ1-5	CASSLTGVNQPQHF	TGCGCCAGCAGCCTGACAGGGGTCAATCAGCCCCAGCATTTT
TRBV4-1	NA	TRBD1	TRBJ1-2	CASSQERGQVYGYTF	TGCGCCAGCAGCCAAGAGAGGGGGCAGGTCTATGGCTACACCTTC
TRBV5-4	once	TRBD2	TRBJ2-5	CASSISLAGGPGETQYF	TGTGCCAGCAGCATATCACTAGCGGGGGGGCCGGGGGAGACCCAGTACTTC
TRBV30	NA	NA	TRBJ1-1	CAWSHYYTEAFF	TGTGCCTGGAGTCATTACTACACTGAAGCTTTCTTT
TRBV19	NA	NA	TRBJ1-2	CASNRESYGYTF	TGTGCCAGTAACAGGGAAAGCTATGGCTACACCTTC
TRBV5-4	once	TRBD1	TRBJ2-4	CASSPGQGINIQYF	TGTGCCAGCAGCCCCGGACAGGGGATAAACATTCAGTACTTC
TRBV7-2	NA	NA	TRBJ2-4	CASSSERRGAKNIQYF	TGTGCCAGCAGCTCCGAAAGACGGGGGGCCAAAAACATTCAGTACTTC
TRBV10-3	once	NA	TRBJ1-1	CAISVLDNTEAFF	TGTGCCATCAGTGTACTAGATAACACTGAAGCTTTCTTT
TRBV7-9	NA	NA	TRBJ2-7	CASSLASRVHEQYF	TGTGCCAGCAGCTTAGCGAGCAGGGTCCACGAGCAGTACTTC
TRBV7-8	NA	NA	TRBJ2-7	CASSSGRWGPAAEQYF	TGTGCCAGCAGCTCCGGTCGTTGGGGGCCCGCCGCGGAGCAGTACTTC
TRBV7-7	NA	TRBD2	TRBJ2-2	CASSSRASGGTGELFF	TGTGCTAGCAGCTCCAGGGCCAGCGGGGGGACCGGGGAGCTGTTTTTT